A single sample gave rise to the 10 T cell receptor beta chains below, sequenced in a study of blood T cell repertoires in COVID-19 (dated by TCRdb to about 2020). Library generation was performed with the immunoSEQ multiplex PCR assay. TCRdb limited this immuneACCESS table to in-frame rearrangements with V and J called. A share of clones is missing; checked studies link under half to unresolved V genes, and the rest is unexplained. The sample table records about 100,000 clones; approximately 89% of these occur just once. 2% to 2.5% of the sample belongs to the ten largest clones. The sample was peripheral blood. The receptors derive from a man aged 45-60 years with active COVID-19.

CDR3 amino acids: CASSSGTSGGTDTQYF. As DNA, the CDR3 is TGTGCCAGCAGCTCAGGGACTAGCGGGGGGACAGATACGCAGTATTTT. The J gene is TRBJ2-3, the V gene TRBV7-2, with TRBD2 matching over 15 bases. This CDR3 contains 16 residues. J gave up 3 bases and V 4 bases, and 2 bases lay outside the gene matches. Germline CDR1 reads SGHTA; CDR2 reads FQGNSA.

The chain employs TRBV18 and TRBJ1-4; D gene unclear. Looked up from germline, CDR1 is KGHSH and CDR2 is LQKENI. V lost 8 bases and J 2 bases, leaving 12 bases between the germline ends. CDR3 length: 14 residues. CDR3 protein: CASTPGFTNEKLFF. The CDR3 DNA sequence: TGTGCCAGCACCCCGGGGTTCACTAATGAAAAACTGTTTTTT.

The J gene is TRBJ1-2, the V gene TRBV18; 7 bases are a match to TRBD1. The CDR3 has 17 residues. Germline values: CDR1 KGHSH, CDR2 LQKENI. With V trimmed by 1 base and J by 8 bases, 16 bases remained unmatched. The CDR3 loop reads CASSPRTGIEKSRGYTF. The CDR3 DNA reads TGTGCCAGCTCACCACGGACAGGAATCGAGAAGTCGCGGGGCTACACCTTC. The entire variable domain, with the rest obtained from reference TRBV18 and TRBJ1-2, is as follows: NAGVMQNPRHLVRRRGQEARLRCSPMKGHSHVYWYRQLPEEGLKFMVYLQKENIIDESGMPKERFSAEFPKEGPSILRIQQVVRGDSAAYFCASSPRTGIEKSRGYTFGSGTRLTVV.

The CDR3 here is CASSRSGEGEQFF. For the CDR3, the DNA is TGTGCCAGCAGCCGTTCGGGGGAGGGTGAGCAGTTCTTC. This sequence joins TRBV5-4 and TRBJ2-1, with TRBD2 matching 7 bases. This CDR3 has 13 residues. V lost 4 bases to trimming and J lost 9 bases; unmatched junction nucleotides: 7. Per the germline V gene, CDR1 is SGHNT and CDR2 is YYREEE (reference sequence).

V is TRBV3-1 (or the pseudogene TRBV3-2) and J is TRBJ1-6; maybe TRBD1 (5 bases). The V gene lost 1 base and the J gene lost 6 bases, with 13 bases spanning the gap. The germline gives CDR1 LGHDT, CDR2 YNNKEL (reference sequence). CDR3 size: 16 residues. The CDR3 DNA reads TGTGCCAGCAGCCAAGGGTCTTCAGGGATTAATTCACCCCTCCACTTT. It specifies CASSQGSSGINSPLHF.

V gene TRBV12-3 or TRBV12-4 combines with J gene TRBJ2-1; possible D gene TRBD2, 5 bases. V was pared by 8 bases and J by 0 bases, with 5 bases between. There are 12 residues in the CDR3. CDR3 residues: CASRGSYNEQFF. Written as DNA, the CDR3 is TGTGCCAGCCGGGGCTCCTACAATGAGCAGTTCTTC.

CDR3 bases: TGCGCCAGCAGCTTTACAGGAACCACAGATACGCAGTATTTT. Amino acid sequence: CASSFTGTTDTQYF. The chain has TRBV5-1 and TRBJ2-3; TRBD1 might be the D (5 bases). Germline CDR1 SGHRS, CDR2 YFSETQ. The length of the CDR3 is 14 residues. The germline V and J ends were trimmed by 2 bases and 2 bases, with 9 bases remaining between them.

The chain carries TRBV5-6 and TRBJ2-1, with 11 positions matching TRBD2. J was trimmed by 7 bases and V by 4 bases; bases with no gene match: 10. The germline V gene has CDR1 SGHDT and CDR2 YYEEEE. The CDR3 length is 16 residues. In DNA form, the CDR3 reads TGTGCCAGCAGCACGGGACTAGCGGTCCTTGGAAATGAGCAGTTCTTC. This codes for CASSTGLAVLGNEQFF. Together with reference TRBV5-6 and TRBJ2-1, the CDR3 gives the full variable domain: DAGVTQSPTHLIKTRGQQVTLRCSPKSGHDTVSWYQQALGQGPQFIFQYYEEEERQRGNFPDRFSGHQFPNYSSELNVNALLLGDSALYLCASSTGLAVLGNEQFFGPGTRLTVL.

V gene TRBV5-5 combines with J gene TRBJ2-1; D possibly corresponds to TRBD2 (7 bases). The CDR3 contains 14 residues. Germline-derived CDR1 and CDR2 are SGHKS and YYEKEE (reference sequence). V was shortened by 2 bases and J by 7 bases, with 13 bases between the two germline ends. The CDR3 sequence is CASSFTGTMNEQFF. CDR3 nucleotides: TGTGCCAGCAGCTTTACAGGGACTATGAATGAGCAGTTCTTC.

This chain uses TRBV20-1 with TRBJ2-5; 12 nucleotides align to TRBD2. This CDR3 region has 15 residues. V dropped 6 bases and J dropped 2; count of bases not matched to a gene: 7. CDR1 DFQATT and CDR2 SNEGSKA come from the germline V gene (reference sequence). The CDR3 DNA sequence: TGCAGTGCAAGTGGACTAGCGGGGTATCAAGAGACCCAGTACTTC. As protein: CSASGLAGYQETQYF.